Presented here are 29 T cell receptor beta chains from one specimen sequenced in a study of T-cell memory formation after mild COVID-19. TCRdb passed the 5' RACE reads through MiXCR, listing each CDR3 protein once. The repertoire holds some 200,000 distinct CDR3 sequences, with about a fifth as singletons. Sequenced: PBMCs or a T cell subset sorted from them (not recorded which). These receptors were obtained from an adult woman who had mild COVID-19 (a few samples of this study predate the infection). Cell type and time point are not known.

The CDR3, as DNA: TGTGCCAGCAGCTTAGCGCGTCTAGCGGGAGGACCCCCAAATGAGCAGTTCTTC. This translates into CASSLARLAGGPPNEQFF. This chain connects TRBV7-9 to TRBJ2-1; 11 bases fit TRBD2. Per the germline V gene, CDR1 is SEHNR and CDR2 is FQNEAQ (reference sequence). The length of the CDR3 is 18 residues. The J segment lost 7 bases and the V segment lost 0 bases, leaving 11 bases of the junction unmatched.

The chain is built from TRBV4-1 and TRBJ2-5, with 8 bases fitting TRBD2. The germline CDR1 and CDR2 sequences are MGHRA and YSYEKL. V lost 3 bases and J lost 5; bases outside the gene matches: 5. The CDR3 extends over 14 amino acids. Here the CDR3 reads CASSQVLAVETQYF. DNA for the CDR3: TGCGCCAGCAGCCAGGTACTAGCGGTTGAGACCCAGTACTTC.

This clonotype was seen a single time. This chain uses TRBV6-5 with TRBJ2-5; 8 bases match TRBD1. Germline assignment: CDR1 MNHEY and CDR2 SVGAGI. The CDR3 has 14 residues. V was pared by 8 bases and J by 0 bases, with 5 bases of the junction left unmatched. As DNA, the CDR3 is TGTGCCAGCTCGGACAGGGCGTACCAAGAGACCCAGTACTTC. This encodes CASSDRAYQETQYF.

The CDR3 DNA follows: TGCGCCAGCAGCCGCGGCACCCTTGAGCAGTTCTTC. Amino acid sequence: CASSRGTLEQFF. The rearrangement links TRBV4-1 to TRBJ2-1, with D unclear. The V gene lost 4 bases and the J gene lost 9 bases, with 10 bases spanning the gap. The CDR3 runs 12 residues. The germline gives CDR1 MGHRA, CDR2 YSYEKL.

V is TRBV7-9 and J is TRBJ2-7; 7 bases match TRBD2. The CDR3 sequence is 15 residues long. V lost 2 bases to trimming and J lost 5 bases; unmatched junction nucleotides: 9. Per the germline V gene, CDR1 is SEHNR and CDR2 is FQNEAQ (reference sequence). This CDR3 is CASSLKGSRGDEQYF. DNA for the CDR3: TGTGCCAGCAGCTTAAAGGGTAGCCGGGGGGACGAGCAGTACTTC.

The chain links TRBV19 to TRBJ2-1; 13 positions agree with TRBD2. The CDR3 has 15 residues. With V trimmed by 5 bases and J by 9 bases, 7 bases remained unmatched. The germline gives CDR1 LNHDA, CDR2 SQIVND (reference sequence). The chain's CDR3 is CASSAGTSGTTEQFF. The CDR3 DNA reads TGTGCCAGTAGTGCAGGGACTAGCGGGACGACTGAGCAGTTCTTC.

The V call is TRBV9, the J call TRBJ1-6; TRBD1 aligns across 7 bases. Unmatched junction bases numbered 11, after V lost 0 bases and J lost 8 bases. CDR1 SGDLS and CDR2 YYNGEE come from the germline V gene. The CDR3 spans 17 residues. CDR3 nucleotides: TGTGCCAGCAGCGTAGCTGACAGGGCTGCCTCCTATTCACCCCTCCACTTT. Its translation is CASSVADRAASYSPLHF. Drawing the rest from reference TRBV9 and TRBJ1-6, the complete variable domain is DSGVTQTPKHLITATGQRVTLRCSPRSGDLSVYWYQQSLDQGLQFLIQYYNGEERAKGNILERFSAQQFPDLHSELNLSSLELGDSALYFCASSVADRAASYSPLHFGNGTRLTVT.

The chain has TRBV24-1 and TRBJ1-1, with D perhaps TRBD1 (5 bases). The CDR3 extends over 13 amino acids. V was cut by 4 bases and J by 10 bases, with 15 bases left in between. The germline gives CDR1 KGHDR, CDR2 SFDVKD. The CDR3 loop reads CATSDSGFRGAFF. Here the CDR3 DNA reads TGTGCCACCAGTGACTCAGGGTTTCGGGGAGCTTTCTTT.

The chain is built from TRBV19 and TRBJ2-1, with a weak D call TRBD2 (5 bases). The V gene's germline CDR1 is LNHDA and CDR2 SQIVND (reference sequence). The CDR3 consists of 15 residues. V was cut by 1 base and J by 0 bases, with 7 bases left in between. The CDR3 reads CASSIAAASYNEQFF. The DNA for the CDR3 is TGTGCCAGTAGTATAGCAGCGGCCTCCTACAATGAGCAGTTCTTC.

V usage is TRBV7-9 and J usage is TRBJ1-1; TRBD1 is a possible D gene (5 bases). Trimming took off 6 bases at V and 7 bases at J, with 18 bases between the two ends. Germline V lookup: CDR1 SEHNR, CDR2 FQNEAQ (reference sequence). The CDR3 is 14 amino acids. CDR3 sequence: CASREGGLRGEAFF. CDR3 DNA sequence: TGTGCCAGCAGGGAAGGTGGGCTGAGGGGTGAAGCTTTCTTT.

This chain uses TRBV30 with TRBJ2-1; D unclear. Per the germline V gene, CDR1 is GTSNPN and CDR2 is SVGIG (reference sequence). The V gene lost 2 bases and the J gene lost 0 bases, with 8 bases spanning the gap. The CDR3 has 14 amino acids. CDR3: CAWSRVSSYNEQFF. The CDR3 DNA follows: TGTGCCTGGAGTAGAGTAAGCTCCTACAATGAGCAGTTCTTC.

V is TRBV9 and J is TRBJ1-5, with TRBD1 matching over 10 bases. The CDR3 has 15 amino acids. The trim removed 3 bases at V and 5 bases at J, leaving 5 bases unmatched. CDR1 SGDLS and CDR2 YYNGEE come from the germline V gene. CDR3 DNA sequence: TGTGCCAGCAGCGAGACAGGGGGCTTAGATCAGCCCCAGCATTTT. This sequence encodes CASSETGGLDQPQHF.

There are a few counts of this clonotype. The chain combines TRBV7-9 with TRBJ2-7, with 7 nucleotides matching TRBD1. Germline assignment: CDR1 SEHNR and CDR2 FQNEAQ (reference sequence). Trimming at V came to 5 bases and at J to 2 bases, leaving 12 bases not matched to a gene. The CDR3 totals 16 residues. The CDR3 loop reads CASSEGTAFSTYEQYF. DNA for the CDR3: TGTGCCAGCAGCGAGGGGACAGCCTTTTCTACCTACGAGCAGTACTTC. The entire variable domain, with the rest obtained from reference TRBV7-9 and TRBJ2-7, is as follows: DTGVSQNPRHKITKRGQNVTFRCDPISEHNRLYWYRQTLGQGPEFLTYFQNEAQLEKSRLLSDRFSAERPKGSFSTLEIQRTEQGDSAMYLCASSEGTAFSTYEQYFGPGTRLTVT.

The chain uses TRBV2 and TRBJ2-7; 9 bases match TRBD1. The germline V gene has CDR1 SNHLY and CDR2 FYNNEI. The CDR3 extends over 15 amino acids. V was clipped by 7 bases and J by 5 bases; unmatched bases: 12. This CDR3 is CASTTLGQGFHEQYF. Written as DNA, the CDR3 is TGTGCCAGCACTACCTTAGGACAGGGGTTCCACGAGCAGTACTTC.

The CDR3 sequence is CAWSGGGYQPQHF. The CDR3 DNA sequence: TGTGCCTGGAGTGGGGGAGGATATCAGCCCCAGCATTTT. The rearrangement uses TRBV30 and TRBJ1-5, with D hard to call. Trimming removed 1 base at V and 5 bases at J, with 9 bases between. The germline V gene has CDR1 GTSNPN and CDR2 SVGIG (reference sequence). The CDR3 is 13 amino acids.

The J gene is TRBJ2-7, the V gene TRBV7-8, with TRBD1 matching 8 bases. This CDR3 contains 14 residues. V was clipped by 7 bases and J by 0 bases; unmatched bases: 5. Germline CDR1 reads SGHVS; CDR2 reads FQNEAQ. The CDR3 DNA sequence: TGTGCCAGCACCGGGGACAGGCCCTCCTACGAGCAGTACTTC. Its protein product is CASTGDRPSYEQYF.

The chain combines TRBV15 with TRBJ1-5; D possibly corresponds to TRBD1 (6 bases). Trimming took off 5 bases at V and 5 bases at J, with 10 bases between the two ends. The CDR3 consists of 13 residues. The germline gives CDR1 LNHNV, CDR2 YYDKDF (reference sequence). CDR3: CATSGQGHQPQHF. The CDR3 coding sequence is TGTGCCACCAGCGGTCAGGGGCATCAGCCCCAGCATTTT. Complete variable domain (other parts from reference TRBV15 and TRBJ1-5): DAMVIQNPRYQVTQFGKPVTLSCSQTLNHNVMYWYQQKSSQAPKLLFHYYDKDFNNEADTPDNFQSRRPNTSFCFLDIRSPGLGDTAMYLCATSGQGHQPQHFGDGTRLSIL.

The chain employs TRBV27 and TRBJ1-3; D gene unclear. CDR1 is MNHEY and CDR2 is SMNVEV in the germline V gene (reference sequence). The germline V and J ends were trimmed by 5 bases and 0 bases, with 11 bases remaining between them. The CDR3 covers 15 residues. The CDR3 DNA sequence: TGTGCCAGCAGTCTAGGCTATACCTCTGGAAACACCATATATTTT. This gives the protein CASSLGYTSGNTIYF.

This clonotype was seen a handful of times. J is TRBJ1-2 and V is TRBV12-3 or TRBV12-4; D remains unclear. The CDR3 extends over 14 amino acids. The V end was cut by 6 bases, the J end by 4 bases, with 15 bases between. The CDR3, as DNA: TGTGCCAGCAGCAATTTGGGCGGCCCCTATGGCTACACCTTC. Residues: CASSNLGGPYGYTF.

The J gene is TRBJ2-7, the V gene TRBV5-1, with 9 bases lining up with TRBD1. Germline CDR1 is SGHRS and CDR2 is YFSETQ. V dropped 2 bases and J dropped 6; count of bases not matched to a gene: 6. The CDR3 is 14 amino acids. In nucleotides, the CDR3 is TGCGCCAGCAGCTTCCGGGACAGGGTTGTCGAGCAGTACTTC. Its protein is CASSFRDRVVEQYF.

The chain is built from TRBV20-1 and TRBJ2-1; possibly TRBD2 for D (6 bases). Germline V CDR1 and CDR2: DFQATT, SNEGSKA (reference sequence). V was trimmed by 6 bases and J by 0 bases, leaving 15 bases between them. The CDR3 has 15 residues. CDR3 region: CSALSGWSSYNEQFF. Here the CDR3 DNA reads TGCAGTGCCCTTAGCGGCTGGAGCTCCTACAATGAGCAGTTCTTC.

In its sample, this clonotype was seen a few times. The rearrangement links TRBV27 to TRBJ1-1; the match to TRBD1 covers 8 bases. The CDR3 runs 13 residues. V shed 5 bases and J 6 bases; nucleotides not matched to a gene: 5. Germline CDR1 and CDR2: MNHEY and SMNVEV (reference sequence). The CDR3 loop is CASSAQGASEAFF. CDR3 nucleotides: TGTGCCAGCAGTGCCCAGGGGGCCTCTGAAGCTTTCTTT.

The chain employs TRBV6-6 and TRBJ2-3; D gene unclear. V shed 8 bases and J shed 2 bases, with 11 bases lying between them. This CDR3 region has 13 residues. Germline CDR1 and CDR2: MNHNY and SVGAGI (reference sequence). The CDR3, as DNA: TGTGCCAGCGGAAGGCCCGACACAGATACGCAGTATTTT. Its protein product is CASGRPDTDTQYF.

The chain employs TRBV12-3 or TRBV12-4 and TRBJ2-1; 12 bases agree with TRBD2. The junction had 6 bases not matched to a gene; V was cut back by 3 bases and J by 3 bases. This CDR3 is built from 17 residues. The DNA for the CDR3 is TGTGCCAGCAGTTTCCTTGGACTAGCGGGATACTACAATGAGCAGTTCTTC. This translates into CASSFLGLAGYYNEQFF.

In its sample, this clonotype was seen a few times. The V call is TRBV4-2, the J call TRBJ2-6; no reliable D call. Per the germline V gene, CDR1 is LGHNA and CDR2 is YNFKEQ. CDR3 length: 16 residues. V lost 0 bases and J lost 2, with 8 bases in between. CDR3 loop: CASSQEGTTGANVLTF. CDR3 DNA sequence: TGTGCCAGCAGCCAAGAAGGTACCACTGGGGCCAACGTCCTGACTTTC.

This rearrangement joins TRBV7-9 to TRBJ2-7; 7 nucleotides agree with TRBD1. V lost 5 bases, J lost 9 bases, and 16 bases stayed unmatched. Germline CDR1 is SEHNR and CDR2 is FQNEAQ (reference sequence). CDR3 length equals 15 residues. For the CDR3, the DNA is TGTGCCAGCAGCCGTTCCGGGACAGAGCTATGGCCGCAGTACTTC. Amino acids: CASSRSGTELWPQYF.

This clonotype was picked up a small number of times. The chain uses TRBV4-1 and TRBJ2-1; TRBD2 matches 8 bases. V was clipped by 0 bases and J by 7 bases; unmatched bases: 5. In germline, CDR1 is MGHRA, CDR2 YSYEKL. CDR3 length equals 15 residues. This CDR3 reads CASSQDWERGNEQFF. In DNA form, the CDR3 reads TGCGCCAGCAGCCAAGATTGGGAGCGGGGGAATGAGCAGTTCTTC.

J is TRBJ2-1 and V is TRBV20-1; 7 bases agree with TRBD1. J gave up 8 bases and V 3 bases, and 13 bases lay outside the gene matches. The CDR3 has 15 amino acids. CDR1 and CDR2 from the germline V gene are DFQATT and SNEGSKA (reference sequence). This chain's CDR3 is CSARVGVGGTHEQFF. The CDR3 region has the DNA TGCAGTGCTAGGGTTGGGGTAGGGGGCACACATGAGCAGTTCTTC.

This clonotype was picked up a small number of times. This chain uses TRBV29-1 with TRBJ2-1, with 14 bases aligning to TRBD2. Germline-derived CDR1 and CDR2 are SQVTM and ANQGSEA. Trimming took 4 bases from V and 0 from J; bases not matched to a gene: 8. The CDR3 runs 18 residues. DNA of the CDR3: TGCAGCGTTGTCCTGACTAGCGGGAGGGCGGGCTCCTACAATGAGCAGTTCTTC. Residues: CSVVLTSGRAGSYNEQFF.